Included here is one T cell receptor (beta chain) sequence, with context. What it binds is not known. This CDR3 is 14 amino acids long. Germline V gene data show CDR1 as MGHRA and CDR2 as YSYEKL. The PCR contained 60 Vbeta and 13 Jbeta primers. Repertoires were generated with immunoSEQ multiplex PCR, while TCRdb's copy carries only in-frame clones and drops some. The profile shows some 70,000 clones, 76% of them singletons. The data are from a study of cytomegalovirus exposure and HLA in healthy donors. Study-wide findings and caveats: HLA restriction was apparent for most CMV-associated TCR beta chains in a later analysis. Productive rates of about 90% or about 30% were seen for most TCR beta V segments in an earlier analysis. Fewer N-insertions (relative to the roughly 670-donor mean) were reportedly seen in an Asian-associated ancestry cluster in a later analysis.

The source material was PBMCs. The receptor was derived from a man between 18 and 29 years old in good health and CMV-seronegative. V gene TRBV4-1 combines with J gene TRBJ2-5; TRBD1 might be the D (5 bases). The last part of the DNA fits TRBJ2-7 better; the J call may be wrong. The CDR3 sequence: CASSQGITGYEQYF. The DNA for the CDR3 is TGCGCCAGCAGCCAAGGTATTACAGGCTACGAGCAGTACTTC.